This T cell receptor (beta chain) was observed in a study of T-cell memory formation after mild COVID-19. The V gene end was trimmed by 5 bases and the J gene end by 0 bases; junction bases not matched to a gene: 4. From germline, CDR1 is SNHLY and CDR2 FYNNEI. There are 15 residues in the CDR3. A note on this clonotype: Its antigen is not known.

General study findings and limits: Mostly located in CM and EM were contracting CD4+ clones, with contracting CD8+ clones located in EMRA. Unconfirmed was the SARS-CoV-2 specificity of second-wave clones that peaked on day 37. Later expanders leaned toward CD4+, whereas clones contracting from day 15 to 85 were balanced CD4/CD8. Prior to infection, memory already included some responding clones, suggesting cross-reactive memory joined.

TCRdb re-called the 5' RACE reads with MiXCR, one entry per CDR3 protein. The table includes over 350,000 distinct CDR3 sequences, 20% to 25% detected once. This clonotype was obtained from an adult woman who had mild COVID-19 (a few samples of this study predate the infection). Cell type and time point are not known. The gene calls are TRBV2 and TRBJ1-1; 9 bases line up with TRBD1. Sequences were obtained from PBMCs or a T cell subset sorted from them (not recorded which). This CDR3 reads CASSKQGALNTEAFF. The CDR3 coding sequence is TGTGCCAGCAGTAAACAGGGGGCCCTGAACACTGAAGCTTTCTTT.